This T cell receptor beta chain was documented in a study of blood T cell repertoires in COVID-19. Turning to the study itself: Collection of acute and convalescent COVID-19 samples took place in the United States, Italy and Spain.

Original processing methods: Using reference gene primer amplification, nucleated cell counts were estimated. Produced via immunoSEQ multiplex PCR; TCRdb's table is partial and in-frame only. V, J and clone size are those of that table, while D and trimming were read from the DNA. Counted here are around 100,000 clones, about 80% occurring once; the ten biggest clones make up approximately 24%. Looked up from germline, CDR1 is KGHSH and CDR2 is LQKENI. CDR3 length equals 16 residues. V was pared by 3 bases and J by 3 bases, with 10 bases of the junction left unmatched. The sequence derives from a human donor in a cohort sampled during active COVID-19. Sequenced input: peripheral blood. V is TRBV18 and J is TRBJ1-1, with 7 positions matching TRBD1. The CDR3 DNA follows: TGTGCCAGCTCACCCCTCCTGACAGGGAGAGACACTGAAGCTTTCTTT. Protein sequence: CASSPLLTGRDTEAFF. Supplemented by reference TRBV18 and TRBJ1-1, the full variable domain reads NAGVMQNPRHLVRRRGQEARLRCSPMKGHSHVYWYRQLPEEGLKFMVYLQKENIIDESGMPKERFSAEFPKEGPSILRIQQVVRGDSAAYFCASSPLLTGRDTEAFFGQGTRLTVV.